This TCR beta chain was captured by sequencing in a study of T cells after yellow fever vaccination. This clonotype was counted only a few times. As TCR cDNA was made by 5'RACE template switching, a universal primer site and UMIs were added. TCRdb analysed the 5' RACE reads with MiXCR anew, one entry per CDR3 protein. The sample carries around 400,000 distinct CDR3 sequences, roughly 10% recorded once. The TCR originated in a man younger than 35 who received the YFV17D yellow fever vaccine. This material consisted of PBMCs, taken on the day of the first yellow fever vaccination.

Here the CDR3 reads CASSPGLISGNTIYF. The CDR3 DNA sequence: TGTGCCAGCAGCCCCGGACTGATCTCTGGAAACACCATATATTTT. This sequence joins TRBV6-5 and TRBJ1-3; the D is unclear. The CDR3 consists of 15 residues. Germline CDR1 MNHEY, CDR2 SVGAGI. The ends were cut back, 6 bases at V and 0 bases at J, with 12 bases in the middle.